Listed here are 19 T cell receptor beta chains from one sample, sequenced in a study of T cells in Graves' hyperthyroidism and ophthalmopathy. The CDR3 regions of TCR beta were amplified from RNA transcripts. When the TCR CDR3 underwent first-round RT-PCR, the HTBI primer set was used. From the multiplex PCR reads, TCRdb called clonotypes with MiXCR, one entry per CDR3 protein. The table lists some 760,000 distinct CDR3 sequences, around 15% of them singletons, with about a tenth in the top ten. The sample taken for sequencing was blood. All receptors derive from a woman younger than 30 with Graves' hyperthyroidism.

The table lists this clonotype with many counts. The CDR3 reads CASTDRTPFGYTF. CDR3 sequence (DNA): TGTGCCAGCACCGACAGGACCCCTTTTGGCTACACCTTC. The chain combines TRBV6-2 or TRBV6-3 with TRBJ1-2; weak D call: TRBD1 (6 bases). The CDR3 has 13 amino acids. V lost 7 bases and J lost 7, with 16 bases in between. Germline assignment: CDR1 MNHEY and CDR2 SVGEGT.

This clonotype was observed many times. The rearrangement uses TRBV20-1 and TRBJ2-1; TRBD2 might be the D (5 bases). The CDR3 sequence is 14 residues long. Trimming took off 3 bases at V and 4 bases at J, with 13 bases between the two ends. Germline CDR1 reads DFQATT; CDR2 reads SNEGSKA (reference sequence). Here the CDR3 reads CSASAQRLYNEQFF. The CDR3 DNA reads TGCAGTGCTAGTGCCCAGCGGCTATACAATGAGCAGTTCTTC.

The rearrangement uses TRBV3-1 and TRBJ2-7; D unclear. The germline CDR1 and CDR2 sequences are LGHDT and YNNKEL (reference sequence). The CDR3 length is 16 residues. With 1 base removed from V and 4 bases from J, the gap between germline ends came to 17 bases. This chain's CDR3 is CASSQAAVADKYEQYF. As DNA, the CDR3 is TGTGCCAGCAGCCAAGCGGCTGTGGCAGACAAGTACGAGCAGTACTTC.

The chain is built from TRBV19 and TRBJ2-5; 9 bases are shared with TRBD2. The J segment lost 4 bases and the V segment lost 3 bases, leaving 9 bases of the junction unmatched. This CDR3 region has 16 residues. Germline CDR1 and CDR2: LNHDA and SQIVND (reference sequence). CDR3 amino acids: CASSMGAGGPGETQYF. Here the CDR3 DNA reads TGTGCCAGTAGTATGGGGGCGGGAGGGCCGGGAGAGACCCAGTACTTC.

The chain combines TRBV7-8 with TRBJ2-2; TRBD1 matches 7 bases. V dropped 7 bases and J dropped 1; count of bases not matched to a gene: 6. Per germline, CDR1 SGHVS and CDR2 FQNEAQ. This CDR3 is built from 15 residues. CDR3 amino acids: CASTKQGWNTGELFF. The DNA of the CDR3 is TGTGCCAGCACCAAACAGGGGTGGAACACCGGGGAGCTGTTTTTT. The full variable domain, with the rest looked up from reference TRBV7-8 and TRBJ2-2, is GAGVSQSPRYKVAKRGQDVALRCDPISGHVSLFWYQQALGQGPEFLTYFQNEAQLDKSGLPSDRFFAERPEGSVSTLKIQRTQQEDSAVYLCASTKQGWNTGELFFGEGSRLTVL.

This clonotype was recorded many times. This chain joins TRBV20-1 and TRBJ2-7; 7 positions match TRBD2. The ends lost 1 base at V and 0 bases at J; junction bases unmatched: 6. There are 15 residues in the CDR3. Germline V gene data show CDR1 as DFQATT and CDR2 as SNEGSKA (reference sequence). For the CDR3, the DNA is TGCAGTGCTAGAGCGATAGCGGGTAGCTCCTACGAGCAGTACTTC. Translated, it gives CSARAIAGSSYEQYF.

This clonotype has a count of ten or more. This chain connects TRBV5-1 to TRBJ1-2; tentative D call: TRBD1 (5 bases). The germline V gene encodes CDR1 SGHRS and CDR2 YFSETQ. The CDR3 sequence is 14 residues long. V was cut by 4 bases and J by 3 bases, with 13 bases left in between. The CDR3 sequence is CASSPGTAYYGYTF. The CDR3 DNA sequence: TGCGCCAGCAGCCCCGGGACTGCCTACTATGGCTACACCTTC.

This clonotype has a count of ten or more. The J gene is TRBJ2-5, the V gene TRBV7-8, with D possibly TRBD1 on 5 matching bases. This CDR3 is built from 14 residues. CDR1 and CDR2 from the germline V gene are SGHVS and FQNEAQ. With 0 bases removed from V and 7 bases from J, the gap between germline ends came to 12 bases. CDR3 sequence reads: CASSLAQGVVTQYF. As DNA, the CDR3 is TGTGCCAGCAGCTTAGCGCAAGGGGTTGTGACCCAGTACTTC.

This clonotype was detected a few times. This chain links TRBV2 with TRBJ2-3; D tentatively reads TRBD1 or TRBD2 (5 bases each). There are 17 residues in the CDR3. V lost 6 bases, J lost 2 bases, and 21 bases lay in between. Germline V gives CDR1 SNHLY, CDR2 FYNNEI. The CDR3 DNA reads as TGTGCCAGCAGGGAAAAGACAATGTGGGACGACACAGATACGCAGTATTTT. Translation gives CASREKTMWDDTDTQYF.

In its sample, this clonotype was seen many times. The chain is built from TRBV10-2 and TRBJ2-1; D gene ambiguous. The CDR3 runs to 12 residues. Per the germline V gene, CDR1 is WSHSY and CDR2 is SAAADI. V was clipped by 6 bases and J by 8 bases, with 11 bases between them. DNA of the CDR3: TGCGCCAGCAGCCTGACTCGTTATGAGCAGTTCTTC. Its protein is CASSLTRYEQFF.

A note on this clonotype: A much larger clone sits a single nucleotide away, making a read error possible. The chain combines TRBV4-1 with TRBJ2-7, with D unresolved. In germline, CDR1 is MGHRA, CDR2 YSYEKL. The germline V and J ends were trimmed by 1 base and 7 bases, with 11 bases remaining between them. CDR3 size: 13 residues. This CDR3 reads CASSQGVWWEQYF. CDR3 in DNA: TGCGCCAGCAGCCAAGGAGTATGGTGGGAGCAGTACTTC.

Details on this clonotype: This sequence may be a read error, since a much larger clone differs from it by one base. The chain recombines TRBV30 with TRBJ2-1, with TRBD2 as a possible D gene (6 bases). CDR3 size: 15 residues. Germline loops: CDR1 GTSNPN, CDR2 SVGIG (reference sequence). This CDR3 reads CACSIREADYNEQLF. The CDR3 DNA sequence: TGTGCCTGTTCCATAAGGGAGGCTGACTACAATGAGCAGCTCTTC.

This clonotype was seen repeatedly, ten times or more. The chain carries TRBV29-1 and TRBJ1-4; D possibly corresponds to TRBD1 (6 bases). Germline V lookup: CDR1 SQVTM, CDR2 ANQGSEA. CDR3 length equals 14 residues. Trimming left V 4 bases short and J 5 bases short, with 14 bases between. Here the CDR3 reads CSVARDGQNEKLFF. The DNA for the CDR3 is TGCAGCGTTGCTAGGGACGGACAGAATGAAAAACTGTTTTTT.

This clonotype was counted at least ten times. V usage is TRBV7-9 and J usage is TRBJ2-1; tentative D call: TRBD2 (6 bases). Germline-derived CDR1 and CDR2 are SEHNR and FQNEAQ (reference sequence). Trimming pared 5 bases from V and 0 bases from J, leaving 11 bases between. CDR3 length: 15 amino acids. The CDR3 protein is CASSQLAHSYNEQFF. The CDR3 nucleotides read TGTGCCAGCAGCCAACTAGCTCACTCCTACAATGAGCAGTTCTTC.

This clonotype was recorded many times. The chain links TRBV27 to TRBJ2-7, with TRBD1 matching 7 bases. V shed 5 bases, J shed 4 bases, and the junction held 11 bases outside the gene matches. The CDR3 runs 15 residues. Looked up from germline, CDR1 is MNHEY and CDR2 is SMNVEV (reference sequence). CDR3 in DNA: TGTGCCAGCAGTGTAGTGGGACAGAGGGCGTACGAGCAGTACTTC. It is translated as CASSVVGQRAYEQYF.

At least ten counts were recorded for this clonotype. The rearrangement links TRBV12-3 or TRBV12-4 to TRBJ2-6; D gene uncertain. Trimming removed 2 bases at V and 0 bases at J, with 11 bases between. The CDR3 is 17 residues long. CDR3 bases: TGTGCCAGCAGTTTATACAGTCGCTACTCTGGGGCCAACGTCCTGACTTTC. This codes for CASSLYSRYSGANVLTF.

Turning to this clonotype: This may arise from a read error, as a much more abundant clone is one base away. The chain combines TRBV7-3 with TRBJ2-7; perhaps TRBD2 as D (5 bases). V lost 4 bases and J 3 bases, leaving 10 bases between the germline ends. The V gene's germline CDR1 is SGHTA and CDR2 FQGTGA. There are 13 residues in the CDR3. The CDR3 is CASSSNEGYEQYF. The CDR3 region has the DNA TGTGCCAGCAGCTCAAATGAGGGCTACGAGCAGTACTTC.

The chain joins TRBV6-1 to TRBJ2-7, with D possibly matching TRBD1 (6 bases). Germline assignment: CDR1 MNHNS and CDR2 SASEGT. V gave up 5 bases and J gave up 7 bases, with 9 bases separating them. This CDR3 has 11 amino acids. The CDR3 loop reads CASSTGWEQYF. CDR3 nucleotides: TGTGCCAGCAGTACAGGGTGGGAGCAGTACTTC.

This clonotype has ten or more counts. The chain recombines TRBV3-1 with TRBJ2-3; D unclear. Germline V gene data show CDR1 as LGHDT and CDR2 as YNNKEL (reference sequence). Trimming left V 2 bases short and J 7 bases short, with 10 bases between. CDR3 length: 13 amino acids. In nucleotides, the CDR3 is TGTGCCAGCAGCCAACCCGGCAGAAATACGCAGTATTTT. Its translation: CASSQPGRNTQYF.